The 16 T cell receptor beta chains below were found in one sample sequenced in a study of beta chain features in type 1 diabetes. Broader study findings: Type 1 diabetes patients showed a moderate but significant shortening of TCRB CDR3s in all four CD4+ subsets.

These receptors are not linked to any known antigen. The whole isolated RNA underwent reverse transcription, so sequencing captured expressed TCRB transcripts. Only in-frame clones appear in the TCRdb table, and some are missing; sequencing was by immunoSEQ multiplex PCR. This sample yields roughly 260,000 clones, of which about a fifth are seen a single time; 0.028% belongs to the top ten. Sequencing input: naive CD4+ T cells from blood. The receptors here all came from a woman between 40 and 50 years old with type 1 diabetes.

Here the CDR3 reads CSVDSGAYGYTF. CDR3 sequence (DNA): TGCAGCGTTGATTCAGGGGCCTATGGCTACACCTTC. This chain connects TRBV29-1 to TRBJ1-2; weak D call: TRBD1 (6 bases). Between the trimmed V and J ends, which lost 3 bases and 4 bases, there was a span of 9 bases. The CDR3 contains 12 residues. The germline V gene encodes CDR1 SQVTM and CDR2 ANQGSEA.

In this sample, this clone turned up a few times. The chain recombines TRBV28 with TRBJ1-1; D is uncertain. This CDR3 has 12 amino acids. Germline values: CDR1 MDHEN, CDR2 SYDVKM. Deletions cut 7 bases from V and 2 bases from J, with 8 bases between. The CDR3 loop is CASNEQNTEAFF. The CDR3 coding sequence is TGTGCCAGCAACGAGCAAAACACTGAAGCTTTCTTT.

CDR3 amino acids: CASSQGGNSPLHF. In nucleotides, the CDR3 is TGCGCCAGCAGCCAGGGGGGGAATTCACCCCTCCACTTT. The chain joins TRBV4-3 to TRBJ1-6, with D maybe TRBD1 (5 bases). This CDR3 comprises 13 residues. Germline V lookup: CDR1 LGHNA, CDR2 YSLEER. Trimming stripped 3 bases from V and 7 bases from J, with 7 bases between.

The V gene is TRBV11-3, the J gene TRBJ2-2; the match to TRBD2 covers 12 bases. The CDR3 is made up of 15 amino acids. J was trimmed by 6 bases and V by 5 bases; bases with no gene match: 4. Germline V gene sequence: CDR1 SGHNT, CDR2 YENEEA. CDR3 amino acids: CASSRLAGASGELFF. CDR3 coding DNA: TGTGCCAGCAGCCGACTAGCGGGGGCATCCGGGGAGCTGTTTTTT.

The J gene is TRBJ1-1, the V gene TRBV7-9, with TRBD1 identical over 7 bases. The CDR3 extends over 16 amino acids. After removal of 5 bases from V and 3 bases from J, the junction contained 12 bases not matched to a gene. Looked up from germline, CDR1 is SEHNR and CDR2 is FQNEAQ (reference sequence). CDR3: CASSVGGGPRDTEAFF. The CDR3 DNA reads TGTGCCAGCAGCGTAGGAGGGGGCCCGAGGGACACTGAAGCTTTCTTT.

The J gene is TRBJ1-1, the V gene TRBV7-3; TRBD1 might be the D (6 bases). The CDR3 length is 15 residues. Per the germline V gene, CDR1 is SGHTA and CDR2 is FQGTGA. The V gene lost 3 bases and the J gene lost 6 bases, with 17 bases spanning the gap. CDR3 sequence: CASSFSDSRSAEAFF. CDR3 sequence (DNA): TGTGCCAGCAGCTTCTCGGACAGCCGCTCGGCTGAAGCTTTCTTT.

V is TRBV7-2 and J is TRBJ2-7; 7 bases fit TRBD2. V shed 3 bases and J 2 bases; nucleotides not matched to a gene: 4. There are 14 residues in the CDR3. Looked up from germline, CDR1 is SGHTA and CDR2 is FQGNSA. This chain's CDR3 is CASSFSGGAYEQYF. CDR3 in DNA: TGTGCCAGCAGCTTCTCGGGAGGCGCCTACGAGCAGTACTTC.

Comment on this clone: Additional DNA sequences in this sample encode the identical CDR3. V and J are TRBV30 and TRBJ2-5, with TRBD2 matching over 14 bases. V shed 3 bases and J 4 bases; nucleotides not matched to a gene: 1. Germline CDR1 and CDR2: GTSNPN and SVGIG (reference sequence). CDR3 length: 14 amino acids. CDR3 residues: CAWSGLAGGETQYF. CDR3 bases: TGTGCCTGGAGCGGACTAGCGGGGGGAGAGACCCAGTACTTC.

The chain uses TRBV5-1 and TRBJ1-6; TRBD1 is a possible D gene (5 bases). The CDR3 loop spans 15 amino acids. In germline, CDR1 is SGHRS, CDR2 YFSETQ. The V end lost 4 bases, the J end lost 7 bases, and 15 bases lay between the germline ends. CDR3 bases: TGCGCCAGCAGCCCCCCAGGGATTGGCAATTCACCCCTCCACTTT. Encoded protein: CASSPPGIGNSPLHF.

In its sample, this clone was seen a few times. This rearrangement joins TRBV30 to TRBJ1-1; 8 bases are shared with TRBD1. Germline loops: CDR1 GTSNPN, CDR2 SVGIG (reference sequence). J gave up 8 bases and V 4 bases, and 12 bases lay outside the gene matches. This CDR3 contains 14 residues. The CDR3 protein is CAWTSRDRRLEAFF. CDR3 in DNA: TGTGCCTGGACCTCTCGGGACAGGAGGCTCGAAGCTTTCTTT.

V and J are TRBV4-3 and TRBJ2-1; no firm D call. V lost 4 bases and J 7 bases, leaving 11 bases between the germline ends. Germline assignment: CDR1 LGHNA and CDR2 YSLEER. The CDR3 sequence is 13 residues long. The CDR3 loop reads CASSLRVGNEQFF. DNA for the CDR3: TGCGCCAGCAGCCTCCGGGTCGGGAATGAGCAGTTCTTC.

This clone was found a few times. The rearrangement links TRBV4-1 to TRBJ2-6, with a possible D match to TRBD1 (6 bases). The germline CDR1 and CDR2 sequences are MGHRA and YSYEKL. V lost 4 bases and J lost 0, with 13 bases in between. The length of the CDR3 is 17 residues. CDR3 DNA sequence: TGCGCCAGCAGCCGACAGGACAGACCCTCTGGGGCCAACGTCCTGACTTTC. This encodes CASSRQDRPSGANVLTF.

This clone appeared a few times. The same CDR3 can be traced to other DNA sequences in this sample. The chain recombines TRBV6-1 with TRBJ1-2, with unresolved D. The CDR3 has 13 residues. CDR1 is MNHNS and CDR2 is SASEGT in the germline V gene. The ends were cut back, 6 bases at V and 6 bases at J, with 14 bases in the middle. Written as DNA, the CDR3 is TGTGCCAGCAGCCCTCGGGGTGTCCATGGCTACACCTTC. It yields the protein CASSPRGVHGYTF.

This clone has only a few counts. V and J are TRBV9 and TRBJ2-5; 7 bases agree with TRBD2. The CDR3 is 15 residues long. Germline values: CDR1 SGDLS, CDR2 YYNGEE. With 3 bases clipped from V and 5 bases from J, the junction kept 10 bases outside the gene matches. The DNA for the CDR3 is TGTGCCAGCAGCGGAACCGGGGGGACGGGGGAGACCCAGTACTTC. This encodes CASSGTGGTGETQYF.

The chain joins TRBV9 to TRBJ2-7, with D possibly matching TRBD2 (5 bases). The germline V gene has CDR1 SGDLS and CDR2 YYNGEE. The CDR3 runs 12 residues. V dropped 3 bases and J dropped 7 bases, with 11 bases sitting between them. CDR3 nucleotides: TGTGCCAGCAGCGCCGGGATCGGGGAGCAGTACTTC. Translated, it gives CASSAGIGEQYF.

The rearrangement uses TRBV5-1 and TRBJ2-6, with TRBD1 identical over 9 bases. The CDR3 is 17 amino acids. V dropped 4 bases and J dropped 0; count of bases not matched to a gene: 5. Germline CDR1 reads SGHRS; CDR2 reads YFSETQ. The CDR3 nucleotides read TGCGCCAGCAGCGGGACAGGGAGCCCCTCTGGGGCCAACGTCCTGACTTTC. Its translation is CASSGTGSPSGANVLTF.